This entry features one T cell receptor beta chain sequence. This receptor's antigen is unknown. Qualities for individual bases were not recorded, and no much larger clone is one base off. This record belongs to a study of Ad26.COV2.S vaccination and SARS-CoV-2 variants (dated by TCRdb to about 2021). Study-wide context: Donors in the vaccine arm were drawn from COV1001, a multicentre, randomized, double-blind, placebo-controlled phase I-IIa trial testing Ad26.COV2.S in healthy adults. The TCR-sequenced set comprised roughly 30 samples: some 19 Ad26.COV2.S vaccine recipients, 5 placebo recipients and 8 SARS-CoV-2 convalescent individuals. Throughout the experiments and outcome assessment, investigators stayed blinded to trial group allocation. TCRbeta repertoire sequencing was used to assess the specificity and breadth of SARS-CoV-2-reactive T cell receptors after Ad26.COV2.S vaccination. Ad26.COV2.S was administered intramuscularly at 5 x 10^10 or 1 x 10^11 viral particles, either as a single shot or as two shots given 56 days apart. Trial participants were randomized into five groups of five: low-dose or high-dose Ad26.COV2.S given once or twice, or placebo on both occasions.

Counted from cysteine to phenylalanine, this CDR3 has 11 amino acids. The DNA shown is the 33-base CDR3, in frame from base 1. CDR1 and CDR2 were assigned from the germline V gene (reference sequence) as DFQATT and SNEGSKA. V is clipped by 5 bases and J by 7 bases, and the sequence between their germline boundaries is 8 bases long. The immunoSEQ Assay was the method used to sequence TCRbeta CDR3 regions. After extraction, genomic DNA underwent amplification by bias-controlled multiplex PCR, followed by high-throughput sequencing. As for how the authors treated the data: To quantify the absolute abundance of every unique TCRbeta CDR3 region, sequences were collapsed and filtered. T cell fraction was estimated by normalization of TCRbeta template counts to usable DNA, with usable DNA being measured through amplification of reference genes present in all nucleated cells. Repertoire TCRs were annotated as SARS-CoV-2-specific when V gene, CDR3 amino acid sequence and J gene were exactly matched to a known reactive TCR set. MIRA supplied the reference SARS-CoV-2 TCR set, which was filtered for enrichment in COVID-19-positive ImmuneCODE repertoires so that public or cross-reactive TCRs were removed. Using the MIRA antigens, annotated TCRs were further analysed by specific ORF or by position within an ORF. Breadth was defined as annotated unique rearrangements over total unique productive rearrangements; depth was the summed frequency of those rearrangements. Two-sided Wilcoxon rank-sum tests were applied when comparing TCR breadth between groups. TCRdb provides this immuneACCESS table in a form limited to in-frame rearrangements. Some clones are lacking; in checked studies, under half of them reflect an unresolved V gene, and why the rest are absent is not known. V and J calls and clone size come straight from that table; D and trimming were deduced from the DNA. This sample is represented by hundreds of thousands of clones; approximately 86% of them were singletons. Of the sample, about 10% falls within the top ten clones.

Overall study results and their limits: Comparable non-spike TCR breadth was observed between vaccine and placebo recipients, consistent with only spike being contained in the vaccine. After vaccination, spike-specific CD8+ and CD4+ T cell responses were reported to show substantial breadth. Comparing responses between vaccine doses or regimens was not something the study was powered to do. According to the authors, total T cell responses may have been underestimated by the TCR breadth and depth analyses. Higher spike-specific TCR breadth was observed in Ad26.COV2.S recipients than in placebo recipients (P = 0.0014).

The sample's treatment or condition label, decoded: around 19 received Ad26.COV2.S at low or high dose, single or two shots; about 5 received placebo; per-sample allocation not given. Repertoires of vaccine and placebo recipients were sequenced from samples collected on day 63 after the first injection. Cohort 1b enrolled about two dozen adults aged 18-55 years at a single site in Boston, USA, between 29 July and 7 August 2020. Ad26.COV2.S was a replication-incompetent adenovirus type 26 vector expressing a prefusion-stabilized SARS-CoV-2 spike protein from the original Wuhan strain. Sequenced material: peripheral blood, taken in a trial of Ad26.COV2.S vaccine versus placebo. The V and J segments used are TRBV20-1 and TRBJ1-4; the D gene lacks a confident call. The TCR sequence derives from a person between 18 and 60 years old who received the Ad26.COV2.S COVID-19 vaccine or a placebo. The CDR3 sequence is CSASPGEKLFF. The DNA reads TGCAGTGCTTCGCCTGGTGAAAAACTGTTTTTT.